The present TCR beta chain was sequenced within a study of cytomegalovirus exposure and HLA in healthy donors. PCR amplification relied on 60 Vbeta primers (plus 13 Jbeta primers). The assay was immunoSEQ multiplex PCR, and TCRdb's table has in-frame clones only and misses some. Seen here are some 180,000 clones, around 80% observed once, and the top ten hold 4.4%. Germline loops: CDR1 GTSNPN, CDR2 SVGIG (reference sequence). V lost 0 bases to trimming and J lost 4 bases, with 9 bases between them. This CDR3 spans 13 amino acids. The receptor was derived from a woman between 25 and 40 years old in good health and CMV-seropositive. The chain joins TRBV30 to TRBJ1-1; D not certain. Sequencing was carried out using PBMCs. The CDR3 loop reads CAWSVFGSTEAFF. For the CDR3, the DNA is TGTGCCTGGAGTGTATTCGGGAGCACTGAAGCTTTCTTT. Complete variable domain (other parts from reference TRBV30 and TRBJ1-1): SQTIHQWPATLVQPVGSPLSLECTVEGTSNPNLYWYRQAAGRGLQLLFYSVGIGQISSEVPQNLSASRPQDRQFILSSKKLLLSDSGFYLCAWSVFGSTEAFFGQGTRLTVV.